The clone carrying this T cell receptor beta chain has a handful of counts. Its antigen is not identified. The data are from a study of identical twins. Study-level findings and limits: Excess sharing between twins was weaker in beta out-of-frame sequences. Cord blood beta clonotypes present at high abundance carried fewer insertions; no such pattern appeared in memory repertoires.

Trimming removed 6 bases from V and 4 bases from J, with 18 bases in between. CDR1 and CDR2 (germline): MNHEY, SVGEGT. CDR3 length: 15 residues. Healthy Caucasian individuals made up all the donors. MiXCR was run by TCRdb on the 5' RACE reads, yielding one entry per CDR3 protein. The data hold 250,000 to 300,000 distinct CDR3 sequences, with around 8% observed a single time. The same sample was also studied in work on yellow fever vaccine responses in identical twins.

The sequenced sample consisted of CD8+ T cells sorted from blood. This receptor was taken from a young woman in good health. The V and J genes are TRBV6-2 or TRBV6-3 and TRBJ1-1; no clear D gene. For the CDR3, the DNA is TGTGCCAGCAGGGGAACCGGGAGCACGGGCACTGAAGCTTTCTTT. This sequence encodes CASRGTGSTGTEAFF.